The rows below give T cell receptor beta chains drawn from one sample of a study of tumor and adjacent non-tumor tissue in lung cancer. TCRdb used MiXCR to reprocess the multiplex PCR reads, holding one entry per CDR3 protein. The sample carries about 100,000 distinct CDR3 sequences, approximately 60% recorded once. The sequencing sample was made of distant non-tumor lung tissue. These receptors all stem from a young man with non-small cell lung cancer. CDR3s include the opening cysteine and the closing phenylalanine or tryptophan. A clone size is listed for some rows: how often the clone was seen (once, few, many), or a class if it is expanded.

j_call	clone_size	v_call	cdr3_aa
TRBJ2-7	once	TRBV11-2	CASSPRARDEQYF
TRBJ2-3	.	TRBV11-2	CASSLAGSRGDTQYF
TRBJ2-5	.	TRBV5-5	CATSLSTRGGETQYF
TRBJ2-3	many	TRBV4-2	CASRQEGASTDTQYF
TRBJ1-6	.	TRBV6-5	CASTSSLEGNSPLHF
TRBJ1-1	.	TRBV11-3	CASSSGRGTAETFF
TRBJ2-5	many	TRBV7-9	CASTDIKETQYF
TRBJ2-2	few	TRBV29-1	CSVVRATGDLFF
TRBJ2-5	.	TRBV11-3	CVSSLQANLQETQYF
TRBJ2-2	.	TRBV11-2	CARSLSRSNTGELFF
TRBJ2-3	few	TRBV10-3	CAISERGGTDRQYF
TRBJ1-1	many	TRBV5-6	CASSYPGDRTEAFF
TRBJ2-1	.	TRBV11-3	CASSLVSGAFSSYNDQFF